These T cell receptor beta chains were read from a single sample in a study of blood T cell repertoires in COVID-19. Clones were read by immunoSEQ multiplex PCR, and TCRdb kept only the in-frame ones, dropping some. Seen here are about 300,000 clones, about four fifths observed once, and the top ten hold about 1.2%. The sample was peripheral blood. The receptors derive from a woman aged 50 to 60 with acute or convalescent COVID-19. The CDR3 runs from the conserved cysteine through the conserved F or W. D genes are given only for firm matches. Only part of the rows carry a size: once, few, many, or a class if the clone is expanded.

clone size,D gene,J gene,V gene,CDR3 protein,CDR3 DNA
.,.,TRBJ2-4,TRBV2,CASSGEDIQYF,TGTGCCAGCAGTGGCGAGGACATTCAGTACTTC
.,.,TRBJ2-7,TRBV7-2,CASSLGLARHEQYF,TGTGCCAGCAGCTTAGGCCTAGCCCGCCACGAGCAGTACTTC
.,TRBD1,TRBJ2-7,TRBV4-3,CASSPKGDSSYEQYF,TGCGCCAGCAGCCCCAAGGGGGACAGCTCCTACGAGCAGTACTTC
.,TRBD2,TRBJ2-7,TRBV5-4,CASSLSAGGPHEQYF,TGTGCCAGCAGCTTGTCGGCGGGAGGGCCCCACGAGCAGTACTTC
once,.,TRBJ1-3,TRBV3-1/TRBV3-2,CASSQVSQGTTGNTIYF,TGTGCCAGCAGCCAAGTGAGTCAGGGTACTACTGGAAACACCATATATTTT
.,.,TRBJ2-1,TRBV30,CAWSVRFLAFHEQFF,TGTGCCTGGAGTGTAAGGTTCCTAGCCTTCCATGAGCAGTTCTTC
.,.,TRBJ1-4,TRBV6-5,CASSLQGQGEKLFF,TGTGCCAGCAGCCTCCAGGGGCAGGGTGAAAAACTGTTTTTT
.,.,TRBJ1-2,TRBV5-6,CASSLGEFYGYTF,TGTGCCAGCAGCTTGGGGGAGTTCTATGGCTACACCTTC
.,.,TRBJ2-2,TRBV2,CASSVRQLSNTGELFF,TGTGCCAGCAGTGTGAGGCAGCTCTCGAACACCGGGGAGCTGTTTTTT
.,.,TRBJ1-2,TRBV24-1,CATSDFSEGGYTF,TGTGCCACCAGTGATTTTTCGGAGGGCGGCTACACCTTC
.,.,TRBJ2-5,TRBV5-4,CASSLETGFQETQYF,TGTGCCAGCAGCTTGGAGACAGGCTTCCAAGAGACCCAGTACTTC
.,TRBD1,TRBJ1-2,TRBV5-1,CASSLTTGDNYGYTF,TGCGCCAGCAGCTTGACTACAGGGGATAACTATGGCTACACCTTC
.,TRBD2,TRBJ2-3,TRBV30,CAWRPLAGERTDTQYF,TGTGCCTGGAGACCCCTCGCGGGGGAAAGGACAGATACGCAGTATTTT
.,TRBD2,TRBJ2-1,TRBV6-5,CASRALAGGYNEQFF,TGTGCCAGCAGGGCTCTAGCGGGGGGGTACAATGAGCAGTTCTTC
.,.,TRBJ1-3,TRBV5-1,CASSPGVSGNTIYF,TGCGCCAGCAGCCCGGGGGTTTCTGGAAACACCATATATTTT
.,.,TRBJ1-1,TRBV4-2,CASSQGSGMNTEAFF,TGTGCCAGCAGCCAAGGATCAGGGATGAACACTGAAGCTTTCTTT
.,.,TRBJ2-5,TRBV4-1,CASSQDGASRETQYF,TGCGCCAGCAGCCAAGATGGGGCTAGTCGGGAGACCCAGTACTTC
.,TRBD2,TRBJ2-3,TRBV5-1,CASSSGAMSVGDTQYF,TGCGCCAGCAGCAGCGGGGCGATGTCGGTAGGAGATACGCAGTATTTT
.,.,TRBJ2-2,TRBV6-2/TRBV6-3,CASSPPNVPWRGGLRINELFF,TGTGCCAGCAGTCCGCCCAATGTCCCATGGAGGGGGGGCTTGAGAATTAACGAGCTGTTTTTT
few,.,TRBJ2-5,TRBV19,CATRQVGETQYF,TGTGCCACCAGACAGGTTGGAGAGACCCAGTACTTC
.,.,TRBJ1-1,TRBV11-1,CASSPTGDTEAFF,TGTGCCAGCAGCCCAACCGGGGACACTGAAGCTTTCTTT
.,.,TRBJ2-1,TRBV5-8,CASSLGYVNNEQFF,TGTGCCAGCAGCTTGGGCTACGTCAACAATGAGCAGTTCTTC
.,.,TRBJ2-1,TRBV4-2,CASSHTYNEQFF,TGTGCCAGCAGCCATACCTACAATGAGCAGTTCTTC
.,TRBD1,TRBJ1-4,TRBV7-2,CASSSRGEVEVEKLFF,TGTGCCAGCAGCTCCAGGGGGGAGGTCGAAGTTGAAAAACTGTTTTTT
.,TRBD1,TRBJ1-2,TRBV7-3,CASSSGTGEYGYTF,TGTGCCAGCAGCTCTGGGACAGGGGAGTATGGCTACACCTTC
.,TRBD2,TRBJ2-1,TRBV4-1,CASSQDGQREYNEQFF,TGCGCCAGCAGCCAAGACGGCCAGCGGGAGTACAATGAGCAGTTCTTC
few,.,TRBJ1-2,TRBV11-1,CASSLGANLDYGYTF,TGTGCCAGCAGCTTGGGGGCAAATTTAGACTATGGCTACACCTTC
.,.,TRBJ2-5,TRBV6-1,CASSEDPSGRKTQYF,TGTGCCAGCAGTGAAGATCCGAGCGGGCGGAAGACCCAGTACTTC
.,.,TRBJ1-6,TRBV9,CASSPSYVSYNSPLHF,TGTGCCAGTAGCCCTTCCTACGTGTCCTATAATTCACCCCTCCACTTT
.,.,TRBJ2-7,TRBV10-3,CATTDPQGYEQYF,TGTGCCACTACGGACCCCCAGGGGTACGAGCAGTACTTC
once,TRBD1,TRBJ2-2,TRBV7-3,CASSLRDSYTGELFF,TGTGCCAGCAGCTTAAGGGACAGCTACACCGGGGAGCTGTTTTTT
.,.,TRBJ2-7,TRBV27,CASSFTRNYEQYF,TGTGCCAGCAGTTTTACTAGAAACTACGAGCAGTACTTC
.,TRBD1,TRBJ1-1,TRBV18,CASSPGQGANTEAFF,TGTGCCAGCTCACCGGGACAGGGGGCAAACACTGAAGCTTTCTTT
medium-sized,TRBD1,TRBJ2-7,TRBV19,CASSGTGVSSYEQYF,TGTGCCAGTAGTGGGACAGGGGTTAGCTCCTACGAGCAGTACTTC
.,.,TRBJ1-1,TRBV7-2,CASSQMRTEKAFF,TGTGCCAGCAGCCAAATGAGGACTGAGAAAGCTTTCTTT
.,.,TRBJ1-1,TRBV7-2,CASSPWTVIATEAFF,TGTGCCAGCAGCCCCTGGACAGTGATTGCCACTGAAGCTTTCTTT
.,.,TRBJ2-1,TRBV7-8,CASSLPGTHGNEQFF,TGTGCCAGCAGCTTACCCGGGACACATGGGAATGAGCAGTTCTTC
.,.,TRBJ2-2,TRBV6-5,CASSPGTLPPGELFF,TGTGCCAGCAGCCCCGGGACACTACCCCCCGGGGAGCTGTTTTTT
once,.,TRBJ1-1,TRBV7-2,CASRLTWSTEAFF,TGTGCCAGCAGATTGACTTGGAGCACTGAAGCTTTCTTT
few,.,TRBJ2-7,TRBV7-9,CASSPKREQYF,TGTGCCAGCAGCCCAAAGCGCGAGCAGTACTTC
.,.,TRBJ1-2,TRBV28,CASSSGAAVYGYTF,TGTGCCAGCAGTTCAGGGGCCGCCGTCTATGGCTACACCTTC
.,.,TRBJ2-7,TRBV19,CASSIGDAGYEQYF,TGTGCCAGTAGTATAGGAGACGCCGGGTACGAGCAGTACTTC
.,.,TRBJ2-7,TRBV9,CASSAWLGTGEQYF,TGTGCCAGCAGCGCGTGGCTCGGTACGGGGGAGCAGTACTTC
.,TRBD2,TRBJ2-1,TRBV11-2,CASSLLAGASPEQFF,TGTGCCAGCAGCCTTCTTGCGGGAGCTTCTCCTGAGCAGTTCTTC
.,TRBD1,TRBJ1-5,TRBV6-2/TRBV6-3,CASSPDRDQPQHF,TGTGCCAGCAGTCCGGACAGGGATCAGCCCCAGCATTTT
.,.,TRBJ1-4,TRBV27,CASSTPATNEKLFF,TGTGCCAGCAGCACACCAGCAACTAATGAAAAACTGTTTTTT
.,TRBD1,TRBJ1-5,TRBV5-4,CASSKNRDRAAQHF,TGTGCCAGCAGCAAGAACCGGGACAGGGCTGCCCAGCATTTT
once,TRBD2,TRBJ2-1,TRBV4-1,CASSQKEAGGPSSYNEQFF,TGCGCCAGCAGCCAGAAAGAAGCGGGGGGGCCAAGCTCCTACAATGAGCAGTTCTTC